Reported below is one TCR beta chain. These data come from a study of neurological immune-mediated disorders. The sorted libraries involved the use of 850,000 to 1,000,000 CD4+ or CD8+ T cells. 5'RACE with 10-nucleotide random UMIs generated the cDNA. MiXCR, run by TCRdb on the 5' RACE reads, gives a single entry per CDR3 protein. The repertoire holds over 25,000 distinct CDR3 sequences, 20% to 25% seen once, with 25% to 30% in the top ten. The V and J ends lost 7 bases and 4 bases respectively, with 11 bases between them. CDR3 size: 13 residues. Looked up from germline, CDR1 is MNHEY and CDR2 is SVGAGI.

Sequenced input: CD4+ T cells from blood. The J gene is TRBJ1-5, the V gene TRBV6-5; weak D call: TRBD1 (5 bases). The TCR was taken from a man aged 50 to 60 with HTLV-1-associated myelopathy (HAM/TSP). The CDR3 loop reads CASTLGGNQPQHF. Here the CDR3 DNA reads TGTGCCAGCACCCTCGGGGGTAATCAGCCCCAGCATTTT.